The following is a T cell receptor beta chain sequence with its context. These data originate in a study of blood T cell repertoires in COVID-19. As for the study in general: Acute and convalescent COVID-19 specimens originated in the United States, Italy and Spain. In each case, the material was cDNA or gDNA derived from T cells, B-cell-depleted T cells, or PBMCs.

Germline assignment: CDR1 GTSNPN and CDR2 SVGIG (reference sequence). V lost 3 bases, J lost 11 bases, and 9 bases stayed unmatched. The CDR3 is 14 residues long. Original data processing: Nucleated cell counts were estimated from reference gene primer amplification. Here immunoSEQ multiplex PCR was the method, and the copy in TCRdb shows in-frame clones only, minus some. V, J and clone size are those of that table, while D and trimming were read from the DNA. The sample records about 150,000 clones, about four fifths being singletons. This receptor was identified in an elderly woman with acute or convalescent COVID-19. The sequenced sample was peripheral blood. V gene TRBV30 combines with J gene TRBJ1-4, with TRBD1 matching 10 bases. The CDR3 DNA follows: TGTGCCTGGAGGATCGGGACAGGGGATCCGAAACTGTTTTTT. As protein: CAWRIGTGDPKLFF.